One TCR beta chain is described in this entry. The V gene end was trimmed by 3 bases and the J gene end by 5 bases; junction bases not matched to a gene: 8. The CDR3 covers 16 residues. The data derive from a study of shared clonotypes between healthy human individuals. Terminally differentiated effector memory CD45RA+ cells were excluded by CCR7 positive selection of CD45RO-negative cells. Adults of Caucasian background living in Nashville, Tennessee made up all donors. Produced via immunoSEQ multiplex PCR; TCRdb's table is partial and in-frame only. The repertoire holds about 750,000 clones, with roughly 92% as singletons.

This sequence originates from a young man in good health. The chain couples TRBV7-1 to TRBJ2-7, with 12 bases fitting TRBD2. TRBV7-1 is an ORF; its function is uncertain. The sample taken for sequencing was naive CD8+ T cells sorted from blood. As DNA, the CDR3 is TGTGCCAGCAGCTCGCAGCGGACTAGCGGGATTGACGAGCAGTACTTC. It translates to CASSSQRTSGIDEQYF.